There are a few counts of the clone carrying this TCR beta chain. Its target is unknown. Germline V gives CDR1 MDHEN, CDR2 SYDVKM. The CDR3 length is 14 residues. The V gene lost 2 bases and the J gene lost 1 base, with 9 bases spanning the gap. The sample comes from a study of T cell responses to AZD1222 COVID-19 vaccine. Findings and caveats of the study: The study reported that nearly half of spike-specific TCRs target unmutated variant regions.

Repertoires were generated with immunoSEQ multiplex PCR, while TCRdb's copy carries only in-frame clones and drops some. The data show almost 70,000 clones, over 80% seen once. V gene TRBV28 combines with J gene TRBJ2-7; D gene unclear. This sequence was found in an adult who received the AZD1222 COVID-19 vaccine. This material consisted of peripheral blood, taken 28 days after the second AZD1222 dose. The CDR3 spells CASSLTGISYEQYF. CDR3 coding DNA: TGTGCCAGCAGTTTAACCGGTATTTCCTACGAGCAGTACTTC.